The 14 T cell receptor beta chains listed next were all sequenced from one sample in a study of regulatory T cells in long-lasting Graves disease. TCR beta libraries were built with iRepertoire HTBI primers and Arm-PCR of CDR3 regions. TCRdb analysed the multiplex PCR reads with MiXCR anew, one entry per CDR3 protein. The sample lists some 370,000 distinct CDR3 sequences, about 23% occurring once. Time point of the sample: persistent/refractory GD, antithyroid drugs over 5 years with positive TRAb. Preparation of the TCR library used RNA extracted from PBMCs. The sample in question was peripheral blood mononuclear cells (PBMCs), obtained when the disease was refractory, from a patient treated with antithyroid drugs. The receptors were sampled from a woman in her forties with Graves disease.

This sequence joins TRBV20-1 and TRBJ2-7, with 7 bases matching TRBD2. Germline CDR1 DFQATT, CDR2 SNEGSKA (reference sequence). V shed 5 bases, J shed 4 bases, and the junction held 11 bases outside the gene matches. This CDR3 is 14 amino acids long. CDR3 sequence reads: CSAWPLLAQYEQYF. The DNA of the CDR3 is TGCAGTGCTTGGCCCCTACTAGCGCAATACGAGCAGTACTTC.

The V gene is TRBV13, the J gene TRBJ2-1, with D possibly being TRBD1 or TRBD2 (5 bases each). Trimming cost V 0 bases and J 12 bases, with 9 bases left between them. This CDR3 has 12 amino acids. CDR1 and CDR2 from the germline V gene are PRHDT and FYEKMQ (reference sequence). CDR3 DNA sequence: TGTGCCAGCAGCTTAGGTCGGGGCAGGCAGTTCTTC. Translated, it gives CASSLGRGRQFF.

The chain carries TRBV10-3 and TRBJ2-7; 9 bases match TRBD2. V lost 6 bases and J lost 5; bases outside the gene matches: 5. The length of the CDR3 is 13 residues. Germline V gene sequence: CDR1 ENHRY, CDR2 SYGVKD. The CDR3 DNA sequence: TGTGCCATCAGGGAGCGGGAGGTGAACGAGCAGTACTTC. The encoded protein is CAIREREVNEQYF.

This clonotype occurred a few times. The chain carries TRBV5-1 and TRBJ2-3; possibly TRBD2 for D (6 bases). V was trimmed by 0 bases and J by 3 bases, leaving 11 bases between them. CDR1 is SGHRS and CDR2 is YFSETQ in the germline V gene. CDR3 size: 15 residues. The CDR3 DNA sequence: TGCGCCAGCAGCTTGGCGGTAGCGGCAACAGATACGCAGTATTTT. Translated: CASSLAVAATDTQYF.

This clonotype was counted ten times or more. DNA for the CDR3: TGTGCCAGCAGCGAAACGGGCCGAGGGGGGAGAGAGACCCAGTACTTC. As protein: CASSETGRGGRETQYF. V is TRBV13 and J is TRBJ2-5, with D perhaps being TRBD1 or TRBD2 (6 bases each). V was pared by 5 bases and J by 4 bases, with 20 bases between. Germline V gives CDR1 PRHDT, CDR2 FYEKMQ (reference sequence). The CDR3 loop spans 16 amino acids.

The table lists this clonotype with many counts. V gene TRBV3-1 combines with J gene TRBJ2-5, with D maybe TRBD2 (6 bases). Per germline, CDR1 LGHDT and CDR2 YNNKEL (reference sequence). V was trimmed by 1 base and J by 5 bases, leaving 8 bases between them. CDR3 length equals 13 residues. The CDR3 DNA reads TGTGCCAGCAGCCAAGGGAGGGTTGAGACCCAGTACTTC. Translating it yields CASSQGRVETQYF.

This clonotype came up many times. The chain recombines TRBV28 with TRBJ1-5; 10 bases fit TRBD1. Germline V gives CDR1 MDHEN, CDR2 SYDVKM. Trimming removed 4 bases from V and 3 bases from J; junction bases left unmatched: 6. The CDR3 covers 16 residues. In DNA form, the CDR3 reads TGTGCCAGCAGTTCTGGGGGACAGGGGTCCAATCAGCCCCAGCATTTT. Translated, it gives CASSSGGQGSNQPQHF. The variable domain in full, completed from reference TRBV28 and TRBJ1-5, reads DVKVTQSSRYLVKRTGEKVFLECVQDMDHENMFWYRQDPGLGLRLIYFSYDVKMKEKGDIPEGYSVSREKKERFSLILESASTNQTSMYLCASSSGGQGSNQPQHFGDGTRLSIL.

The chain links TRBV14 to TRBJ2-5, with D unclear. The CDR3 runs to 12 residues. Trimming stripped 1 base from V and 7 bases from J, with 7 bases between. Germline CDR1 SGHDN, CDR2 FVKESK. Written as DNA, the CDR3 is TGTGCCAGCAGCCAAGGATGGGGGACCCAGTACTTC. It encodes CASSQGWGTQYF.

This clonotype appeared many times. The J gene is TRBJ1-2, the V gene TRBV5-1; D not resolved. Germline lookup yields CDR1 SGHRS and CDR2 YFSETQ. This CDR3 has 13 residues. The V end was cut by 2 bases, the J end by 6 bases, with 11 bases between. The CDR3 DNA is TGCGCCAGCAGCTTAGGGATACAAGATGGCTACACCTTC. Its protein is CASSLGIQDGYTF.

This clonotype was counted many times. The chain links TRBV28 to TRBJ2-7, with 10 bases lining up with TRBD1. Germline assignment: CDR1 MDHEN and CDR2 SYDVKM. The CDR3 has 14 residues. V lost 3 bases to trimming and J lost 5 bases; unmatched junction nucleotides: 4. In DNA form, the CDR3 reads TGTGCCAGCAGTTTGGGGGACAGGGGTGACGAGCAGTACTTC. Protein sequence: CASSLGDRGDEQYF.

The chain carries TRBV10-3 and TRBJ1-6; D might be TRBD1 (6 bases). Germline-derived CDR1 and CDR2 are ENHRY and SYGVKD. V shed 4 bases and J shed 9 bases, with 22 bases lying between them. The CDR3 length is 17 residues. CDR3 in DNA: TGTGCCATCAGTGCCGGGGTAGGGCCCGGGGGGCGTTCACCCCTCCACTTT. It codes for CAISAGVGPGGRSPLHF.

In its sample, this clonotype was seen a few times. The gene calls are TRBV12-3 or TRBV12-4 and TRBJ2-1; no clear D. V lost 4 bases and J 8 bases, leaving 6 bases between the germline ends. The CDR3 length is 11 residues. The CDR3 coding sequence is TGTGCCAGCAGTTCATTCTATGAGCAGTTCTTC. It encodes CASSSFYEQFF.

Ten or more counts support this clonotype. V is TRBV28 and J is TRBJ1-5; possibly TRBD1 for D (6 bases). The germline V gene has CDR1 MDHEN and CDR2 SYDVKM. The CDR3 has 14 amino acids. Deletions cut 7 bases from V and 0 bases from J, with 10 bases between. DNA for the CDR3: TGTGCCAGCAACGGACAGTATAGCAATCAGCCCCAGCATTTT. This codes for CASNGQYSNQPQHF.

This clonotype was recorded at least ten times. V gene TRBV6-5 combines with J gene TRBJ2-7; no definite D call. In germline, CDR1 is MNHEY, CDR2 SVGAGI. The CDR3 runs to 12 residues. Trimming pared 4 bases from V and 8 bases from J, leaving 12 bases between. DNA of the CDR3: TGTGCCAGCAGTTCCCCCAGGTTTCAGCAGTACTTC. Amino acid sequence: CASSSPRFQQYF.